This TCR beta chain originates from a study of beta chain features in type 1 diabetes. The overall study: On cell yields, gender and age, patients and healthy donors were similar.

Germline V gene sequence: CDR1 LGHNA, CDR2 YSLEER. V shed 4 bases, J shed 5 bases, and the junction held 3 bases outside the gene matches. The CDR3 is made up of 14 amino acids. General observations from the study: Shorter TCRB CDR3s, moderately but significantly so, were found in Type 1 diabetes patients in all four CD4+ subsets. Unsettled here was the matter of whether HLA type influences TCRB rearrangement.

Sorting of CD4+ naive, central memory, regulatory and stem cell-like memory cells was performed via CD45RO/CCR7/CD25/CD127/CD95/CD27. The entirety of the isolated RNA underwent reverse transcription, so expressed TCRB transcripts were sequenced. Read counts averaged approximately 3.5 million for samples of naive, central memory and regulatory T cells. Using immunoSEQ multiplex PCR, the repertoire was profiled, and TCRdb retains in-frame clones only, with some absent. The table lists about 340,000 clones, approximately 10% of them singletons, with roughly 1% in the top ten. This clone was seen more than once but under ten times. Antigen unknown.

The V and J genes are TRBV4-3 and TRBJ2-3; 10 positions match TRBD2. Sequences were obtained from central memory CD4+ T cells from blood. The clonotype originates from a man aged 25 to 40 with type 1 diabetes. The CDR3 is CASSRAGGQDTQYF. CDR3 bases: TGCGCCAGCAGCCGAGCGGGGGGGCAAGATACGCAGTATTTT.